This passage covers 29 T cell receptor beta chains from one sample sequenced in a study of blood T cell repertoires in COVID-19. Here immunoSEQ multiplex PCR was the method, and the copy in TCRdb shows in-frame clones only, minus some. The sample shows some 45,000 clones, about nine tenths of them seen only once. Sequencing used peripheral blood. The source is a human donor in a cohort sampled during active COVID-19.

This chain uses TRBV4-3 with TRBJ1-2; 9 bases align to TRBD1. CDR1 is LGHNA and CDR2 is YSLEER in the germline V gene. This CDR3 has 17 residues. The J segment lost 7 bases and the V segment lost 3 bases, leaving 15 bases of the junction unmatched. The CDR3: CASSQMILPGQGAGYTF. CDR3 nucleotide sequence: TGCGCCAGCAGCCAGATGATACTTCCGGGACAGGGAGCTGGCTACACCTTC.

The V call is TRBV9, the J call TRBJ2-2, with 7 bases lining up with TRBD2. Trimming cost V 3 bases and J 1 base; bases outside gene matches: 6. The CDR3 is made up of 16 amino acids. Germline V gives CDR1 SGDLS, CDR2 YYNGEE. CDR3 region: CASSARGDLNTGELFF. CDR3 nucleotide sequence: TGTGCCAGCAGCGCCCGGGGGGACCTGAACACCGGGGAGCTGTTTTTT.

For this clone: Germline and junction disagree at one end, which may indicate a read error. The chain recombines TRBV24-1 with TRBJ1-3; 9 nucleotides match TRBD1. Germline CDR1 KGHDR, CDR2 SFDVKD. The CDR3 totals 13 residues. In DNA form, the CDR3 reads TGTGCCACCAGTGAAACCCACAGGGGGCCCCCGGATTTT. It is translated as CATSETHRGPPDF.

The chain recombines TRBV10-2 with TRBJ1-3, with a possible D match to TRBD1 (5 bases). The ends were cut back, 7 bases at V and 7 bases at J, with 14 bases in the middle. The CDR3 has 13 amino acids. Germline V lookup: CDR1 WSHSY, CDR2 SAAADI. The CDR3 coding sequence is TGCGCCAGCAAACAGGAGTTAGTGAACACCATATATTTT. Protein sequence: CASKQELVNTIYF.

This chain connects TRBV5-6 to TRBJ2-3, with 10 bases lining up with TRBD2. V trimming: 4 bases; J trimming: 6 bases; junction bases outside the gene matches: 17. The V gene's germline CDR1 is SGHDT and CDR2 YYEEEE. The CDR3 is made up of 18 amino acids. The CDR3 DNA is TGTGCCAGCAGCCGCCCAACACTGGTAGCGGGGGGTGGGGATACGCAGTATTTT. Translated: CASSRPTLVAGGGDTQYF.

The V call is TRBV5-4, the J call TRBJ2-1, with a possible D match to TRBD2 (6 bases). CDR1 and CDR2 from the germline V gene are SGHNT and YYREEE (reference sequence). V dropped 5 bases and J dropped 7 bases, with 10 bases sitting between them. The CDR3 is 12 residues long. The CDR3: CASRLLANEQFF. CDR3 DNA sequence: TGTGCCAGCAGATTACTAGCAAATGAGCAGTTCTTC.

The chain carries TRBV30 and TRBJ2-7, with 10 bases identical to TRBD2. Trimming at V came to 3 bases and at J to 5 bases, leaving 10 bases not matched to a gene. The CDR3 contains 15 residues. Germline CDR1 is GTSNPN and CDR2 is SVGIG (reference sequence). Here the CDR3 reads CAWRGSGGPPHEQYF. Written as DNA, the CDR3 is TGTGCCTGGAGAGGTAGCGGGGGGCCTCCCCACGAGCAGTACTTC.

The sample holds one count of this clone. The genes are TRBV19 and TRBJ1-5; 7 nucleotides align to TRBD1. There are 16 residues in the CDR3. V was clipped by 0 bases and J by 2 bases; unmatched bases: 4. CDR1 is LNHDA, CDR2 SQIVND, per germline (reference sequence). This CDR3 is CASSIDYRGGNQPQHF. The CDR3 nucleotides read TGTGCCAGTAGTATAGATTACAGGGGTGGCAATCAGCCCCAGCATTTT.

V is TRBV13 and J is TRBJ2-5, with D possibly being TRBD1 (6 bases). The CDR3 consists of 13 residues. Germline V gene data show CDR1 as PRHDT and CDR2 as FYEKMQ (reference sequence). V lost 3 bases, J lost 2 bases, and 7 bases lay in between. The CDR3 is CASSFGQQETQYF. CDR3 DNA: TGTGCCAGCAGCTTCGGACAGCAAGAGACCCAGTACTTC.

The chain links TRBV11-2 to TRBJ2-7; tentatively, D is TRBD1 (5 bases). Trimming shortened V by 1 base and J by 3 bases, and 7 bases separated the two germline ends. CDR1 is SGHAT, CDR2 FQNNGV, per germline. The CDR3 covers 13 residues. CDR3 sequence (DNA): TGTGCCAGCAGCTTAGGACAGAACTACGAGCAGTACTTC. This translates into CASSLGQNYEQYF.

CDR3 nucleotides: TGTGCCAGTAGTATGTCCTCGACAGGGGACACTGAAGCTTTCTTT. Translation gives CASSMSSTGDTEAFF. The chain carries TRBV19 and TRBJ1-1; 8 nucleotides line up with TRBD1. This CDR3 is 15 amino acids long. Trimming at V came to 3 bases and at J to 3 bases, leaving 6 bases not matched to a gene. Germline V gene lookup returns CDR1 LNHDA and CDR2 SQIVND (reference sequence).

This clone counts as medium-sized. The chain uses TRBV4-3 and TRBJ1-2; 10 bases align to TRBD1. V lost 4 bases to trimming and J lost 4 bases; unmatched junction nucleotides: 9. In germline, CDR1 is LGHNA, CDR2 YSLEER. The CDR3 has 16 amino acids. The CDR3 protein is CASSPSGTGESYGYTF. CDR3 in DNA: TGCGCCAGCAGCCCTAGTGGGACAGGGGAGAGCTATGGCTACACCTTC.

The chain joins TRBV7-2 to TRBJ1-1, with D perhaps matching TRBD1 (6 bases). V was trimmed by 5 bases and J by 4 bases, leaving 17 bases between them. CDR1 and CDR2 (germline): SGHTA, FQGNSA. The CDR3 is made up of 15 amino acids. For the CDR3, the DNA is TGTGCCAGCAGCCCTACTGACAGGCGTGCCACTGAAGCTTTCTTT. This codes for CASSPTDRRATEAFF. The variable domain in full, completed from reference TRBV7-2 and TRBJ1-1, reads GAGVSQSPSNKVTEKGKDVELRCDPISGHTALYWYRQSLGQGLEFLIYFQGNSAPDKSGLPSDRFSAERTGGSVSTLTIQRTQQEDSAVYLCASSPTDRRATEAFFGQGTRLTVV.

This sequence joins TRBV24-1 and TRBJ2-2, with 9 bases lining up with TRBD1. Trimming took 7 bases from V and 1 from J; bases not matched to a gene: 3. CDR3 length: 15 residues. Germline values: CDR1 KGHDR, CDR2 SFDVKD. The CDR3 sequence is CATRGQGMNTGELFF. CDR3 nucleotides: TGTGCCACCAGGGGACAGGGAATGAACACCGGGGAGCTGTTTTTT.

The chain joins TRBV7-2 to TRBJ2-7; 12 bases are a match to TRBD2. Germline assignment: CDR1 SGHTA and CDR2 FQGNSA. CDR3 length: 16 residues. V was clipped by 6 bases and J by 0 bases; unmatched bases: 6. CDR3 DNA: TGTGCCAGCAGAAGGACTAGCGGGACGAGCTCCTACGAGCAGTACTTC. This translates into CASRRTSGTSSYEQYF.

The sample holds a few counts of this clone. V is TRBV5-4 and J is TRBJ1-2; D gene uncertain. Germline V gives CDR1 SGHNT, CDR2 YYREEE (reference sequence). This CDR3 comprises 13 residues. The V end was cut by 5 bases, the J end by 3 bases, with 11 bases between. CDR3 region: CASSSTGHYGYTF. As DNA, the CDR3 is TGTGCCAGCAGTTCGACTGGCCACTATGGCTACACCTTC.

The DNA for the CDR3 is TGTGCCAGCACCTTCGGGGGGGCGGCGCTTGAGCAGTTCTTC. Translation gives CASTFGGAALEQFF. The chain uses TRBV2 and TRBJ2-1; TRBD2 aligns across 8 bases. This CDR3 contains 14 residues. Trimming cost V 7 bases and J 9 bases; bases outside gene matches: 11. Germline values: CDR1 SNHLY, CDR2 FYNNEI.

This chain uses TRBV5-4 with TRBJ1-6, with 12 bases lining up with TRBD1. After removal of 4 bases from V and 9 bases from J, the junction contained 8 bases not matched to a gene. This CDR3 has 16 residues. Per the germline V gene, CDR1 is SGHNT and CDR2 is YYREEE (reference sequence). The CDR3 region has the DNA TGTGCCAGCAGCACCGGGACAGGGGGCTCAGGTTCACCCCTCCACTTT. It is translated as CASSTGTGGSGSPLHF.

This rearrangement joins TRBV5-1 to TRBJ1-4; tentatively, D is TRBD1 (5 bases). With 3 bases removed from V and 8 bases from J, the gap between germline ends came to 11 bases. Germline V gives CDR1 SGHRS, CDR2 YFSETQ. The CDR3 runs 13 residues. In DNA form, the CDR3 reads TGCGCCAGCAGCTCGGACAACGGGGAAAAACTGTTTTTT. Its translation: CASSSDNGEKLFF.

Only one count was recorded for this clone. V and J are TRBV12-3 or TRBV12-4 and TRBJ2-1; TRBD2 matches 8 bases. The CDR3 has 12 residues. After removal of 7 bases from V and 8 bases from J, the junction contained 4 bases not matched to a gene. CDR3 sequence: CASTSGGHEQFF. The CDR3 DNA reads as TGTGCCAGCACCTCGGGGGGGCATGAGCAGTTCTTC.

The chain combines TRBV27 with TRBJ1-5; D unresolved. This CDR3 has 17 residues. Trimming took 1 base from V and 3 from J, leaving 16 bases between them. Germline assignment: CDR1 MNHEY and CDR2 SMNVEV (reference sequence). The CDR3 DNA sequence: TGTGCCAGCAGTTTATACCGATCGGAACAGCACAATCAGCCCCAGCATTTT. Translation gives CASSLYRSEQHNQPQHF.

The rearrangement links TRBV27 to TRBJ1-3; D uncertain. The CDR3 covers 15 residues. V shed 0 bases and J shed 0 bases, with 6 bases lying between them. CDR1 and CDR2 (germline): MNHEY, SMNVEV (reference sequence). CDR3 protein: CASSLSSLSGNTIYF. CDR3 nucleotides: TGTGCCAGCAGTTTATCGAGTCTCTCTGGAAACACCATATATTTT.

This clone was observed once. The gene calls are TRBV7-6 and TRBJ2-7; 9 bases line up with TRBD1. CDR1 is SGHVS, CDR2 FNYEAQ, per germline. Trimming removed 3 bases from V and 6 bases from J; junction bases left unmatched: 9. CDR3 size: 15 residues. CDR3 sequence reads: CASSLGGLQGAEQYF. The CDR3 coding sequence is TGTGCCAGCAGCTTGGGGGGTTTACAGGGGGCCGAGCAGTACTTC.

This clone was detected only a few times. The CDR3 DNA follows: TGTGCCACCAGTGATCGGTACGAGGCAGATACGCAGTATTTT. Its translation: CATSDRYEADTQYF. The V call is TRBV24-1, the J call TRBJ2-3; D uncertain. This CDR3 contains 14 residues. Germline values: CDR1 KGHDR, CDR2 SFDVKD. Trimming took off 3 bases at V and 4 bases at J, with 10 bases between the two ends.

This clone was seen only once. The genes are TRBV6-5 and TRBJ1-4; no clear D. Germline V lookup: CDR1 MNHEY, CDR2 SVGAGI. The CDR3 consists of 14 residues. V lost 5 bases, J lost 8 bases, and 15 bases lay in between. In DNA form, the CDR3 reads TGTGCCAGCAGTCAACTAGGAATAGGCGAAAAACTGTTTTTT. Translation gives CASSQLGIGEKLFF.

The chain uses TRBV3-1 (or the pseudogene TRBV3-2) and TRBJ2-3, with 9 bases that match TRBD2. Germline loops: CDR1 LGHDT, CDR2 YNNKEL (reference sequence). Trimming removed 3 bases from V and 2 bases from J; junction bases left unmatched: 3. There are 15 residues in the CDR3. This CDR3 reads CASSQAGGPTDTQYF. The CDR3 nucleotides are TGTGCCAGCAGCCAGGCGGGGGGGCCCACAGATACGCAGTATTTT.

The J gene is TRBJ2-7, the V gene TRBV5-1; tentative D call: TRBD1 (6 bases). V was cut by 7 bases and J by 0 bases, with 20 bases left in between. This CDR3 is 16 amino acids long. Germline V CDR1 and CDR2: SGHRS, YFSETQ. In nucleotides, the CDR3 is TGCGCCAGCCAGGCTACTGGACAGATTCCCTCCTACGAGCAGTACTTC. Its protein product is CASQATGQIPSYEQYF.

V gene TRBV19 combines with J gene TRBJ1-2, with D unclear. CDR3 length: 15 residues. Looked up from germline, CDR1 is LNHDA and CDR2 is SQIVND (reference sequence). V was trimmed by 3 bases and J by 5 bases, leaving 16 bases between them. The CDR3 protein is CASSIDIIGGYGYTF. The CDR3 region has the DNA TGTGCCAGTAGTATCGACATCATAGGAGGGTATGGCTACACCTTC. Using reference TRBV19 and TRBJ1-2 for the parts outside the CDR3, the full variable domain is DGGITQSPKYLFRKEGQNVTLSCEQNLNHDAMYWYRQDPGQGLRLIYYSQIVNDFQKGDIAEGYSVSREKKESFPLTVTSAQKNPTAFYLCASSIDIIGGYGYTFGSGTRLTVV.

The gene calls are TRBV5-1 and TRBJ2-7, with TRBD1 matching over 8 bases. This CDR3 spans 15 amino acids. CDR1 and CDR2 from the germline V gene are SGHRS and YFSETQ. With V trimmed by 2 bases and J by 5 bases, 9 bases remained unmatched. This CDR3 is CASSLSGTGMDEQYF. The CDR3 bases are TGCGCCAGCAGCTTATCCGGGACAGGTATGGACGAGCAGTACTTC.